This TCR beta chain comes out of a study of T cell repertoires in cytomegalovirus infection (dated by TCRdb to between 2018 and 2021). Turning to the overall study: Peptide stimulations targeted recently identified HLA-C-restricted CMV epitopes, whose presentation resists viral immunomodulation, together with well-studied HLA-B-restricted epitopes. Donor HLA type was relevant to the analysis, as public TCR beta signatures indicated carriage of CMV infection together with the matching HLA type. What the work shows at the level of the full study, not this receptor alone: The ex vivo response was dominated by HLA-C-restricted CMV-specific TCR beta clonotypes, and the single most frequent clonotype in two of eight donors was supplied by these HLA-C-restricted clonotypes. Cumulative frequency of public TCR beta family members discriminated carriers of CMV infection plus the relevant HLA type in this cohort and an independent approximately 350-donor cohort.

There are many counts of this clonotype. This receptor's antigen is unknown. It has no much larger one-base neighbor in the sample; base qualities were not kept. Sequencing instrument: Illumina HiSeq 1500. Using fastp trimming at Q25 and MiXCR clonotype assembly, TCRdb reanalyzed the public sequencing data and kept in-frame beta chains. Every CDR3 protein is listed once, alongside the most common genes and DNA of its rows. The sample table contains roughly 860,000 distinct CDR3 sequences; only one count was recorded for less than 35% of them. In total, the top ten clones hold over 10% of the sample. The cysteine opens and the phenylalanine closes a CDR3 of 19 amino acids. The read is trimmed to its CDR3 DNA, 57 bases read in frame from base 1. Taken from the germline V gene, the CDR1 and CDR2 loops are SGHVS and FQNEAQ. V is pared back by 5 bases and J by 4 bases, with 27 bases lying between the germline termini.

Taken with the paper, the label for treatment or condition translates to: in vitro stimulation with specific CMV peptide epitopes to enrich CMV-specific T cells. The sequencing used cultured CD8+ T cells from PBMCs, collected from culture after CMV antigen stimulation. The V and J segments used are TRBV7-8 and TRBJ1-5, and perhaps TRBD1 as D gene, on 5 matching bases. This sequence originates from a human donor in good health (CMV status not recorded). Some clones in this sample may be carry-over from other donors' samples. The nucleotide sequence is given as TGTGCCAGCAGCCAGAACCCGGACATCGCGAGGGCGTGGAATCAGCCCCAGCATTTT. Its protein is CASSQNPDIARAWNQPQHF.